This TCR beta chain was sequenced for a study of blood T cell repertoires in COVID-19. At the level of the study: T cells, B-cell-depleted T cells, or PBMCs provided the cDNA or gDNA that served as material.

The CDR3 covers 13 residues. Germline lookup yields CDR1 SGHDN and CDR2 FVKESK. V shed 3 bases, J shed 12 bases, and the junction held 7 bases outside the gene matches. Only in-frame clones appear in the TCRdb table, and some are missing; sequencing was by immunoSEQ multiplex PCR. Of about 400,000 clones listed, roughly 87% are singletons. The chain has TRBV14 and TRBJ2-1; 8 bases fit TRBD2. The sequence came from a woman in her thirties or forties with acute COVID-19. Sequences were obtained from PBMCs or T cells enriched from blood (not recorded which). The CDR3 region is CASSQSVAGGQFF. CDR3 coding DNA: TGTGCCAGCAGCCAGAGTGTGGCGGGGGGGCAGTTCTTC.